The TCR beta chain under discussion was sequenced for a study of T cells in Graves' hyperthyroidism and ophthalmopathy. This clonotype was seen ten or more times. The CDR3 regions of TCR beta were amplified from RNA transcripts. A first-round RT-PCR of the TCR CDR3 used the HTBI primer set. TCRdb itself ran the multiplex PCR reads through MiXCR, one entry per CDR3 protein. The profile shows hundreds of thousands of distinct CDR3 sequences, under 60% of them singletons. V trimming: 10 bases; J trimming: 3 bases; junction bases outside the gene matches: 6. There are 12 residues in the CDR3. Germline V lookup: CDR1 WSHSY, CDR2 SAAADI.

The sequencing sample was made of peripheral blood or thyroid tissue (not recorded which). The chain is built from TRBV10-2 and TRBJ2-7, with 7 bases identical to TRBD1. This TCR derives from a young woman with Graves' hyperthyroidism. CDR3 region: CATMDRLYEQYF. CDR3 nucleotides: TGCGCCACTATGGACAGGCTCTACGAGCAGTACTTC.